A selection of T cell receptor beta chains follows, all from one sample in a study of T cells in localized non-small cell lung cancer. TCRdb's table, derived via immunoSEQ multiplex PCR, lists solely in-frame clones and lacks some. The sample holds 11,000 or so clones, about 83% seen once. Sequenced material: peripheral blood, taken before any cancer treatment. The receptors stem from a male donor aged 60 or over with stage I lung adenocarcinoma. Both conserved end residues are trimmed from each CDR3.

v_call,cdr3_aa
TRBV30,ASGTELYNEQF
TRBV6-6,ASSPQVSNQPQH
TRBV30,AWTGVIDSPLH
TRBV27,ASSFSGLHTGELF
TRBV4-1,ASSLDGGGGTGARQPQH
TRBV9,ASSVGTVQETQY
TRBV28,ASSLFRYPTSGNTIY
TRBV6-1,ASSESVGGLGNTIY
TRBV5-5,ASSSQGIWLF
TRBV18,ASSREGNTEAF
TRBV5-4,ASSLGQGVDHEQY
TRBV21-1,ASSKNLDGGSYGYT
TRBV28,ASSLIGDSGANVLT
TRBV27,ASSYSLNQPQH
TRBV21-1,ASSKAGRTGENYEQY
TRBV7-2,ASSLNFRGTEAF
TRBV6-5,ASRRQGGETQY
TRBV6-1,ASSDSGYGGYT
TRBV29-1,SVELGLETQY
TRBV6-1,ASKRTGSTDTQY
TRBV7-6,ASSQAGSGNTIY
TRBV7-9,ASSTGTGFVYYGYT
TRBV6-1,ASSVKAQTLATDTQY
TRBV6-1,ASSVRPGQNNSPLH
TRBV5-1,ASSLGGPDGELF
TRBV18,ASSPRGDTIY
TRBV5-1,ASSLGRVGDEQY
TRBV6-5,ASSPSRSFNYGYT
TRBV7-2,ASSLDFRKSYNEQF
TRBV28,ASSRGRRARREGYT
TRBV4-3,ASSPGGAELF
TRBV9,ASSVAGPASGNTIY
TRBV5-4,ASSLGQVNTEAF
TRBV5-1,ASSLGQGAFNEQF
TRBV7-2,ASSFGPRGFEQPQH
TRBV6-5,ASSYVGGTEAF
TRBV14,ASSQVLLPGAYGYT
TRBV4-1,ASSQEGQGLFLVRGEKLF
TRBV28,ASNFEGRPYYGYT
TRBV7-2,ASSFLTGFEAF
TRBV28,ASSRPGGEQF
TRBV9,ASSVAGTGFSGYT
TRBV2,AVSGEKLF
TRBV11-3,ASSLDYSGPQETQY
TRBV10-3,AIGGTDNSPLH
TRBV19,ASSIPGWSNQPQH
TRBV19,ASSLPFRPGRNNEQF
TRBV7-9,ASSPPGQGYEQY
TRBV7-6,ASSSPAGGTDEQY
TRBV7-9,ASSVVGSVTEAF
TRBV7-2,ASSPQPSGASTDTQY
TRBV5-6,ASSLAYTLGNTEAF
TRBV7-2,ASSPASSYSYGYT
TRBV25-1,ASSDPIGESRGYT
TRBV5-1,ASSQGLNADTQY
TRBV5-6,ASSGLSRDIQY
TRBV6-9,ASSLDRIYGYT